Each of the 16 T cell receptor beta chains below was sequenced from the same sample in a study of T cell changes during pregnancy in multiple sclerosis. Sequencing used immunoSEQ multiplex PCR; TCRdb keeps in-frame clones, though not all of them. The sample shows some 41,000 clones, roughly nine tenths of them seen only once. The input for sequencing was CD4+ T cells from peripheral blood mononuclear cells, taken in the third trimester of pregnancy. Receptor source: a female donor in good health, enrolled as a control in a pregnancy study.

The V gene is TRBV28, the J gene TRBJ2-3; 7 bases line up with TRBD1. The V and J ends lost 7 bases and 4 bases, in that order; junction bases with no gene match: 14. Germline V gene data show CDR1 as MDHEN and CDR2 as SYDVKM. The CDR3 is 16 residues long. CDR3 loop: CASNPLVGQWADTQYF. DNA of the CDR3: TGTGCCAGCAATCCTTTGGTGGGACAGTGGGCAGATACGCAGTATTTT.

The rearrangement joins TRBV6-5 to TRBJ1-5; D gene uncertain. The length of the CDR3 is 15 residues. From germline, CDR1 is MNHEY and CDR2 SVGAGI. V shed 2 bases and J shed 0 bases, with 8 bases lying between them. DNA for the CDR3: TGTGCCAGCAGTTACGCAGAAAATAGCAATCAGCCCCAGCATTTT. This codes for CASSYAENSNQPQHF.

A few counts support this clone. V usage is TRBV9 and J usage is TRBJ1-6, with 10 positions matching TRBD1. V trimming: 3 bases; J trimming: 7 bases; junction bases outside the gene matches: 4. Germline V gene sequence: CDR1 SGDLS, CDR2 YYNGEE. The length of the CDR3 is 15 residues. The CDR3 bases are TGTGCCAGCAGCGCGGGACAGGGGAAAAATTCACCCCTCCACTTT. Encoded protein: CASSAGQGKNSPLHF.

CDR3 coding DNA: TGTGCCAGCAGCTCCCTCACTAGCGGGTACGAGCAGTACTTC. It yields the protein CASSSLTSGYEQYF. The chain has TRBV7-2 and TRBJ2-7, with 9 bases matching TRBD2. Trimming took 4 bases from V and 4 from J; bases not matched to a gene: 5. The CDR3 covers 14 residues. The germline V gene encodes CDR1 SGHTA and CDR2 FQGNSA. The variable domain in full, completed from reference TRBV7-2 and TRBJ2-7, reads GAGVSQSPSNKVTEKGKDVELRCDPISGHTALYWYRQSLGQGLEFLIYFQGNSAPDKSGLPSDRFSAERTGGSVSTLTIQRTQQEDSAVYLCASSSLTSGYEQYFGPGTRLTVT.

This rearrangement joins TRBV7-8 to TRBJ2-3; tentative D call: TRBD2 (6 bases). Germline V CDR1 and CDR2: SGHVS, FQNEAQ. V shed 8 bases and J shed 6 bases, with 27 bases lying between them. The length of the CDR3 is 17 residues. The CDR3 here is CASCPRDPTGRGDTQYF. Here the CDR3 DNA reads TGTGCCAGCTGCCCCCGCGACCCAACCGGACGGGGGGATACGCAGTATTTT.

The chain uses TRBV7-8 and TRBJ2-1; TRBD2 matches 10 bases. After removal of 2 bases from V and 8 bases from J, the junction contained 9 bases not matched to a gene. CDR1 and CDR2 (germline): SGHVS, FQNEAQ. There are 16 residues in the CDR3. The CDR3 DNA follows: TGTGCCAGCAGCTTATTGAACAGCGGGGGGGCTGATGAGCAGTTCTTC. Translating gives CASSLLNSGGADEQFF.

CDR3 loop: CASSYSAALNTIYF. For the CDR3, the DNA is TGTGCCAGCAGTTACTCGGCCGCTTTAAACACCATATATTTT. The rearrangement links TRBV6-5 to TRBJ1-3; D not certain. The length of the CDR3 is 14 residues. The germline CDR1 and CDR2 sequences are MNHEY and SVGAGI. Trimming removed 0 bases at V and 6 bases at J, with 9 bases between.

V gene TRBV7-3 combines with J gene TRBJ2-7; 9 positions match TRBD1. CDR1 is SGHTA and CDR2 is FQGTGA in the germline V gene. The CDR3 is 14 residues long. V lost 1 base to trimming and J lost 6 bases; unmatched junction nucleotides: 4. The CDR3 sequence: CASSLNRGLSEQYF. The CDR3 DNA reads as TGTGCCAGCAGCTTAAACAGGGGGCTTAGCGAGCAGTACTTC.

This clone was counted only a few times. Different DNA sequences within this sample yield the same CDR3. The V and J genes are TRBV5-4 and TRBJ2-3; 9 bases line up with TRBD2. The V and J ends lost 4 bases and 5 bases, in that order; junction bases with no gene match: 14. The CDR3 totals 17 residues. Germline CDR1 SGHNT, CDR2 YYREEE (reference sequence). This chain's CDR3 is CASSRPTSGNTVDTQYF. The CDR3 DNA is TGTGCCAGCAGCCGCCCGACTAGCGGAAATACAGTAGATACGCAGTATTTT.

The DNA for the CDR3 is TGTGCCAGCACAGCCCCGGGACAGGGAGACTACGAGCAGTACTTC. Translated, it gives CASTAPGQGDYEQYF. This sequence joins TRBV6-5 and TRBJ2-7; 9 positions agree with TRBD1. The CDR3 runs 15 residues. The junction had 10 bases not matched to a gene; V was cut back by 7 bases and J by 3 bases. Germline assignment: CDR1 MNHEY and CDR2 SVGAGI.

The rearrangement joins TRBV19 to TRBJ1-5; D is undetermined. V gave up 7 bases and J gave up 0 bases, with 4 bases separating them. There are 12 residues in the CDR3. The germline V gene has CDR1 LNHDA and CDR2 SQIVND (reference sequence). This CDR3 is CASNRSNQPQHF. Here the CDR3 DNA reads TGTGCCAGTAATCGTAGCAATCAGCCCCAGCATTTT. The whole variable domain, filled in from reference TRBV19 and TRBJ1-5, reads DGGITQSPKYLFRKEGQNVTLSCEQNLNHDAMYWYRQDPGQGLRLIYYSQIVNDFQKGDIAEGYSVSREKKESFPLTVTSAQKNPTAFYLCASNRSNQPQHFGDGTRLSIL.

The chain has TRBV27 and TRBJ2-1; TRBD2 is a possible D gene (6 bases). The CDR3 consists of 15 residues. Trimming shortened V by 6 bases and J by 5 bases, and 17 bases separated the two germline ends. Looked up from germline, CDR1 is MNHEY and CDR2 is SMNVEV (reference sequence). The CDR3 reads CASRRPGLVNNEQFF. DNA for the CDR3: TGTGCCAGCAGGCGCCCGGGACTGGTAAACAATGAGCAGTTCTTC.

V gene TRBV18 combines with J gene TRBJ1-6; D may be TRBD1 (5 bases). V lost 4 bases and J 8 bases, leaving 9 bases between the germline ends. This CDR3 comprises 13 residues. Germline V gives CDR1 KGHSH, CDR2 LQKENI. CDR3 nucleotide sequence: TGTGCCAGCTCACGCAGGGAGGATTCACCCCTCCACTTT. Its translation is CASSRREDSPLHF.

The table lists this clone with a count of one. The CDR3 protein is CASSIDIGGADDGYTF. In nucleotides, the CDR3 is TGTGCCAGTAGTATAGATATTGGGGGCGCGGACGATGGCTACACCTTC. The chain links TRBV19 to TRBJ1-2; tentatively, D is TRBD1 (6 bases). The germline V and J ends were trimmed by 0 bases and 6 bases, with 17 bases remaining between them. The CDR3 is 16 amino acids. Germline-derived CDR1 and CDR2 are LNHDA and SQIVND (reference sequence).

Here the CDR3 DNA reads TGTGCCAGCAGCACCTACTCTAGCGGCCCGGCAGGTGAGCAGTTCTTC. Its translation: CASSTYSSGPAGEQFF. This sequence joins TRBV7-2 and TRBJ2-1, with 7 bases lining up with TRBD2. CDR1 SGHTA and CDR2 FQGNSA come from the germline V gene. The CDR3 runs 16 residues. V dropped 5 bases and J dropped 9; count of bases not matched to a gene: 16.

V and J are TRBV10-3 and TRBJ1-1, with 7 bases identical to TRBD1. V lost 6 bases to trimming and J lost 0 bases; unmatched junction nucleotides: 7. This CDR3 region has 15 residues. Per the germline V gene, CDR1 is ENHRY and CDR2 is SYGVKD. CDR3 in amino acids: CAIRDRQGMNTEAFF. The DNA of the CDR3 is TGTGCCATCAGGGACCGACAGGGCATGAACACTGAAGCTTTCTTT.